These 24 T cell receptor beta chains came from one sample sequenced in a study of blood T cell repertoires in COVID-19. Repertoires were generated with immunoSEQ multiplex PCR, while TCRdb's copy carries only in-frame clones and drops some. The sample yields tens of thousands of clones, around 88% seen once. The sequenced sample consisted of peripheral blood. These receptors were collected from a man older than 75 with active or convalescent COVID-19.

The genes are TRBV28 and TRBJ2-5, with 7 bases lining up with TRBD2. The CDR3 totals 14 residues. V was clipped by 4 bases and J by 4 bases; unmatched bases: 6. The germline V gene encodes CDR1 MDHEN and CDR2 SYDVKM. Here the CDR3 reads CASSSAGIRETQYF. The CDR3 DNA follows: TGTGCCAGCAGTTCAGCGGGGATACGAGAGACCCAGTACTTC. Drawing the rest from reference TRBV28 and TRBJ2-5, the complete variable domain is DVKVTQSSRYLVKRTGEKVFLECVQDMDHENMFWYRQDPGLGLRLIYFSYDVKMKEKGDIPEGYSVSREKKERFSLILESASTNQTSMYLCASSSAGIRETQYFGPGTRLLVL.

This rearrangement joins TRBV7-2 to TRBJ2-3; TRBD1 aligns across 7 bases. The germline V gene encodes CDR1 SGHTA and CDR2 FQGNSA. The CDR3 consists of 16 residues. V lost 4 bases and J lost 3; bases outside the gene matches: 10. CDR3 residues: CASSSNRGLVTDTQYF. The CDR3, as DNA: TGTGCCAGCAGCTCGAACAGGGGTCTCGTTACAGATACGCAGTATTTT.

V and J are TRBV2 and TRBJ1-2; the D gene is possibly TRBD1 (5 bases). V gave up 6 bases and J gave up 8 bases, with 13 bases separating them. The CDR3 covers 12 residues. Germline loops: CDR1 SNHLY, CDR2 FYNNEI. In DNA form, the CDR3 reads TGTGCCAGCAGAGGGGCCTCTAGGGGCTACACCTTC. It specifies CASRGASRGYTF.

The gene calls are TRBV18 and TRBJ1-2, with a tentative D call TRBD1 (5 bases). CDR3 length: 15 amino acids. CDR1 is KGHSH, CDR2 LQKENI, per germline. V lost 8 bases, J lost 8 bases, and 24 bases lay in between. CDR3 region: CASAEIGALSGGYTF. The CDR3 region has the DNA TGTGCCAGCGCCGAGATAGGGGCCCTTTCCGGCGGCTACACCTTC. The full variable domain, rest sourced from reference TRBV18 and TRBJ1-2, is NAGVMQNPRHLVRRRGQEARLRCSPMKGHSHVYWYRQLPEEGLKFMVYLQKENIIDESGMPKERFSAEFPKEGPSILRIQQVVRGDSAAYFCASAEIGALSGGYTFGSGTRLTVV.

The gene calls are TRBV20-1 and TRBJ1-1, with TRBD1 identical over 7 bases. This CDR3 is built from 10 residues. V lost 4 bases and J lost 7; bases outside the gene matches: 0. CDR1 is DFQATT, CDR2 SNEGSKA, per germline (reference sequence). The DNA of the CDR3 is TGCAGTGCTAACAGGGGTGAAGCTTTCTTT. Protein product: CSANRGEAFF.

The J gene is TRBJ2-5, the V gene TRBV9; 7 positions match TRBD2. This CDR3 has 12 amino acids. The J segment lost 4 bases and the V segment lost 7 bases, leaving 4 bases of the junction unmatched. Germline V gene data show CDR1 as SGDLS and CDR2 as YYNGEE. The CDR3 spells CASAGEGETQYF. The CDR3 nucleotides read TGTGCCAGCGCCGGGGAGGGAGAGACCCAGTACTTC.

This chain connects TRBV10-3 to TRBJ1-4, with D possibly TRBD1 on 5 matching bases. Per germline, CDR1 ENHRY and CDR2 SYGVKD. V was clipped by 0 bases and J by 4 bases, with 6 bases between them. CDR3 length: 14 amino acids. The CDR3 DNA reads as TGTGCCATCAGTGAGTCGACAGATAATGAAAAACTGTTTTTT. Amino acid sequence: CAISESTDNEKLFF.

In this sample, this clone turned up a few times. The chain uses TRBV19 and TRBJ1-5, with D perhaps TRBD1 (6 bases). The V and J ends lost 5 bases and 9 bases respectively, with 14 bases between them. CDR1 is LNHDA, CDR2 SQIVND, per germline (reference sequence). The CDR3 is 13 amino acids. The CDR3 loop is CASSEAGVGPQHF. Written as DNA, the CDR3 is TGTGCCAGTAGTGAGGCAGGGGTGGGGCCCCAGCATTTT.

V and J are TRBV9 and TRBJ1-1, with no clear D. This CDR3 comprises 15 residues. Germline V gene data show CDR1 as SGDLS and CDR2 as YYNGEE. V gave up 0 bases and J gave up 1 base, with 10 bases separating them. This CDR3 reads CASSVVDTGNTEAFF. CDR3 in DNA: TGTGCCAGCAGCGTAGTTGACACCGGGAACACTGAAGCTTTCTTT. The complete variable domain, with remaining parts taken from reference TRBV9 and TRBJ1-1, reads DSGVTQTPKHLITATGQRVTLRCSPRSGDLSVYWYQQSLDQGLQFLIQYYNGEERAKGNILERFSAQQFPDLHSELNLSSLELGDSALYFCASSVVDTGNTEAFFGQGTRLTVV.

The sample holds one count of this clone. This chain uses TRBV5-1 with TRBJ2-5; a weak D match, TRBD2 (6 bases). The length of the CDR3 is 14 residues. Germline V gene lookup returns CDR1 SGHRS and CDR2 YFSETQ. The V end lost 2 bases, the J end lost 2 bases, and 10 bases lay between the germline ends. CDR3 sequence (DNA): TGCGCCAGCAGCTTCAAGGGACTTCAAGAGACCCAGTACTTC. Its protein product is CASSFKGLQETQYF.

CDR3 DNA: TGCGCCAGCAGTGAGTCGACGGGAAGATCTGGAAACACCATATATTTT. Its protein is CASSESTGRSGNTIYF. The V call is TRBV10-2, the J call TRBJ1-3; D is ambiguous. V shed 0 bases and J shed 1 base, with 10 bases lying between them. CDR1 is WSHSY, CDR2 SAAADI, per germline. This CDR3 spans 16 amino acids.

This clone came up a few times. The chain uses TRBV5-8 and TRBJ2-7, with 9 bases lining up with TRBD2. CDR3 length: 19 amino acids. V trimming: 2 bases; J trimming: 3 bases; junction bases outside the gene matches: 18. CDR1 is SGHTS, CDR2 YDEGEE, per germline. CDR3 residues: CASSFEILTRLAEGYEQYF. The DNA of the CDR3 is TGTGCCAGCAGCTTTGAAATCCTTACAAGACTAGCGGAAGGCTACGAGCAGTACTTC.

This chain connects TRBV7-9 to TRBJ1-3, with 7 bases fitting TRBD1. The CDR3 spans 14 residues. V shed 5 bases, J shed 2 bases, and the junction held 3 bases outside the gene matches. Looked up from germline, CDR1 is SEHNR and CDR2 is FQNEAQ (reference sequence). The CDR3 sequence is CASSPGTAGNTIYF. The CDR3 nucleotides read TGTGCCAGCAGCCCAGGGACAGCTGGAAACACCATATATTTT.

V and J are TRBV18 and TRBJ1-1; TRBD1 aligns across 8 bases. Trimming at V came to 6 bases and at J to 1 base, leaving 4 bases not matched to a gene. Germline CDR1 and CDR2: KGHSH and LQKENI. The length of the CDR3 is 14 residues. The CDR3 spells CASSRTGRNTEAFF. CDR3 DNA: TGTGCCAGCTCCCGGACAGGGAGGAACACTGAAGCTTTCTTT. Full variable domain (outside the CDR3, taken from reference TRBV18 and TRBJ1-1): NAGVMQNPRHLVRRRGQEARLRCSPMKGHSHVYWYRQLPEEGLKFMVYLQKENIIDESGMPKERFSAEFPKEGPSILRIQQVVRGDSAAYFCASSRTGRNTEAFFGQGTRLTVV.

The chain combines TRBV30 with TRBJ2-1; 14 nucleotides line up with TRBD2. The CDR3 has 15 amino acids. Germline V CDR1 and CDR2: GTSNPN, SVGIG (reference sequence). The V gene end was trimmed by 4 bases and the J gene end by 9 bases; junction bases not matched to a gene: 8. In DNA form, the CDR3 reads TGTGCCTGGACTTTGACTAGCGGGGGGGCGGGTGAGCAGTTCTTC. Its protein is CAWTLTSGGAGEQFF.

This clone was observed a few times. The CDR3 sequence: CASSEGEAGRRHQPQHF. CDR3 sequence (DNA): TGTGCCAGCAGTGAGGGTGAGGCCGGCAGACGTCATCAGCCCCAGCATTTT. V gene TRBV6-1 combines with J gene TRBJ1-5; D is undetermined. The CDR3 has 17 amino acids. Trimming shortened V by 3 bases and J by 5 bases, and 20 bases separated the two germline ends. CDR1 and CDR2 from the germline V gene are MNHNS and SASEGT.

V and J are TRBV6-6 and TRBJ1-2; 8 bases line up with TRBD1. The CDR3 extends over 18 amino acids. Losses at the gene ends were 5 bases for V and 6 bases for J; bases not matched to a gene: 20. Germline V CDR1 and CDR2: MNHNY, SVGAGI (reference sequence). The CDR3 region is CASSLKSRDRFGGDGYTF. The CDR3 DNA sequence: TGTGCCAGCAGTCTAAAGTCCCGGGACAGGTTCGGCGGAGATGGCTACACCTTC.

The chain is built from TRBV2 and TRBJ2-3; D is uncertain. Per germline, CDR1 SNHLY and CDR2 FYNNEI. With 7 bases removed from V and 3 bases from J, the gap between germline ends came to 8 bases. This CDR3 has 12 residues. The CDR3: CASTSGTDTQYF. Here the CDR3 DNA reads TGTGCCAGCACCTCCGGGACAGATACGCAGTATTTT.

Many counts were recorded for this clone. V and J are TRBV6-5 and TRBJ1-1; 8 bases agree with TRBD1. Germline V gene lookup returns CDR1 MNHEY and CDR2 SVGAGI. V lost 8 bases to trimming and J lost 4 bases; unmatched junction nucleotides: 3. This CDR3 has 12 residues. CDR3 nucleotide sequence: TGTGCCAGCGGACAGGGTTCCACTGAAGCTTTCTTT. Translation gives CASGQGSTEAFF.

This clone has just a few counts. J is TRBJ2-7 and V is TRBV7-9, with 9 bases matching TRBD2. The length of the CDR3 is 15 residues. V dropped 3 bases and J dropped 1; count of bases not matched to a gene: 4. CDR1 is SEHNR, CDR2 FQNEAQ, per germline (reference sequence). The CDR3 DNA reads as TGTGCCAGCAGCTTTCATGCGGGGGGGTCCTACGAGCAGTACTTC. Protein: CASSFHAGGSYEQYF.

This rearrangement joins TRBV19 to TRBJ2-2, with D possibly TRBD1 on 5 matching bases. Germline CDR1 reads LNHDA; CDR2 reads SQIVND (reference sequence). V lost 2 bases to trimming and J lost 1 base, with 5 bases between them. The CDR3 sequence is 14 residues long. As DNA, the CDR3 is TGTGCCAGTAGTATAAGGGGGAACACCGGGGAGCTGTTTTTT. Its protein product is CASSIRGNTGELFF.

The chain links TRBV13 to TRBJ2-5; 13 bases are shared with TRBD2. V shed 5 bases, J shed 4 bases, and the junction held 1 base outside the gene matches. This CDR3 spans 14 amino acids. Germline CDR1 PRHDT, CDR2 FYEKMQ (reference sequence). Here the CDR3 DNA reads TGTGCCAGCAGCCGACTAGCGGGAGGAGAGACCCAGTACTTC. It is translated as CASSRLAGGETQYF. Looking up the rest from reference TRBV13 and TRBJ2-5 gives the full variable domain: AAGVIQSPRHLIKEKRETATLKCYPIPRHDTVYWYQQGPGQDPQFLISFYEKMQSDKGSIPDRFSAQQFSDYHSELNMSSLELGDSALYFCASSRLAGGETQYFGPGTRLLVL.

This clone was observed a single time. The rearrangement joins TRBV11-1 to TRBJ1-1; 10 nucleotides line up with TRBD1. The V and J ends lost 0 bases and 7 bases, in that order; junction bases with no gene match: 2. The CDR3 spans 14 residues. Per germline, CDR1 SGHAT and CDR2 FQDESV (reference sequence). The CDR3 loop reads CASSLAGTGVEAFF. Written as DNA, the CDR3 is TGTGCCAGCAGCTTAGCCGGGACAGGGGTTGAAGCTTTCTTT.

The chain couples TRBV28 to TRBJ2-5, with 8 bases lining up with TRBD2. The CDR3 runs 15 residues. CDR1 is MDHEN and CDR2 is SYDVKM in the germline V gene. With 3 bases clipped from V and 2 bases from J, the junction kept 5 bases outside the gene matches. CDR3 protein: CASSFPGGVQETQYF. The CDR3 bases are TGTGCCAGCAGTTTTCCGGGAGGGGTGCAAGAGACCCAGTACTTC.